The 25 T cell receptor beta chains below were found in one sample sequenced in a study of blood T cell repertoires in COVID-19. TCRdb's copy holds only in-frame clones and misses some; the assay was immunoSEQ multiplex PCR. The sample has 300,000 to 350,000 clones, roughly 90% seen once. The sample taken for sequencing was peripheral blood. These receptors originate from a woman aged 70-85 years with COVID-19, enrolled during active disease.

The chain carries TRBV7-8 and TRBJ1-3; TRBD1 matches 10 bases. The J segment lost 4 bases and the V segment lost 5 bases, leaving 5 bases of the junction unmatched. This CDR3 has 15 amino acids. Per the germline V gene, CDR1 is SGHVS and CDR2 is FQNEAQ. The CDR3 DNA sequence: TGTGCCAGCAGCCCTGGGACAGGGGCAGGAAACACCATATATTTT. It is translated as CASSPGTGAGNTIYF.

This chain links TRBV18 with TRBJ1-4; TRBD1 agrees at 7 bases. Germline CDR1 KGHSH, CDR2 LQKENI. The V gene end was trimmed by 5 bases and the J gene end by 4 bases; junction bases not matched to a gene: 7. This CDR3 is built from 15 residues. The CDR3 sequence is CASSSRDSGNEKLFF. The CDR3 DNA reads TGTGCCAGCTCATCCCGGGACAGTGGTAATGAAAAACTGTTTTTT.

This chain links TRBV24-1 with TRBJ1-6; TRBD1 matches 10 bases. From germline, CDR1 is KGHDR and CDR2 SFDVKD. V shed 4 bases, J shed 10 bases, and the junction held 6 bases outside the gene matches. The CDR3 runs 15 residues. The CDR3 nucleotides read TGTGCCACCAGTGACCTGGACAGGGGGAAGTCACCCCTCCACTTT. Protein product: CATSDLDRGKSPLHF.

Here the CDR3 DNA reads TGTGCCAGCGGGACAGGGGGATGGAATGAGCAGTTCTTC. Its translation is CASGTGGWNEQFF. The chain has TRBV27 and TRBJ2-1; 11 bases match TRBD1. V lost 8 bases, J lost 7 bases, and 4 bases stayed unmatched. This CDR3 is built from 13 residues. Germline-derived CDR1 and CDR2 are MNHEY and SMNVEV (reference sequence).

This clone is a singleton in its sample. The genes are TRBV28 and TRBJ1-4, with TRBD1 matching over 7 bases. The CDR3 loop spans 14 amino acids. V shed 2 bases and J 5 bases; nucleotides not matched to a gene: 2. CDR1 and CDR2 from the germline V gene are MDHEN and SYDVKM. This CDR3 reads CASSLRQGNEKLFF. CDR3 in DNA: TGTGCCAGCAGTTTAAGACAGGGAAATGAAAAACTGTTTTTT.

The CDR3 bases are TGTGCCAGCAGCCAGGAAACGGTGGCGGGGGGTCTTCGGAATGAGCAGTTCTTC. The encoded protein is CASSQETVAGGLRNEQFF. This chain uses TRBV7-9 with TRBJ2-1; TRBD2 matches 8 bases. The CDR3 covers 18 residues. V lost 5 bases and J lost 7; bases outside the gene matches: 19. Germline-derived CDR1 and CDR2 are SEHNR and FQNEAQ (reference sequence).

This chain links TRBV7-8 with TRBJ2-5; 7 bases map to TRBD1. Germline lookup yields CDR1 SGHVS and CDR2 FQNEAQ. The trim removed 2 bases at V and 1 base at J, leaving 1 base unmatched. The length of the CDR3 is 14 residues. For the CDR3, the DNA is TGTGCCAGCAGCTTATACAGGGGCCAAGAGACCCAGTACTTC. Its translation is CASSLYRGQETQYF.

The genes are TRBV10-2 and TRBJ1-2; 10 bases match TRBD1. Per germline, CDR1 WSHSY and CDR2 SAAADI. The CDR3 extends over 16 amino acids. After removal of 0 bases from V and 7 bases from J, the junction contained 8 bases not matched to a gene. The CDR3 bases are TGCGCCAGCAGTGAGTCCCTAGACAGGGGGCGGGTTGGCTACACCTTC. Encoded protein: CASSESLDRGRVGYTF.

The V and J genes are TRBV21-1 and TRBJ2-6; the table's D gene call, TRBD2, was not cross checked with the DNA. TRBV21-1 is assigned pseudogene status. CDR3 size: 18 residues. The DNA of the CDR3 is TGTGCCAGCAGCAAAGCGCTTTGGAGGGACCGTGGGGCCAACGTCCTGACTTTC. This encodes CASSKALWRDRGANVLTF.

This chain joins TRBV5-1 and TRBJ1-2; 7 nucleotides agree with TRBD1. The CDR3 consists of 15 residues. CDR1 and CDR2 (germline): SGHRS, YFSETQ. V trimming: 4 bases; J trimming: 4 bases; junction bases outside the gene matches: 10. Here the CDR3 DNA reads TGCGCCAGCAGCCCCTCAGATAGGACAGGCTATGGCTACACCTTC. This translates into CASSPSDRTGYGYTF.

CDR3: CASSHQGLPPYGYTF. The CDR3 DNA is TGCGCCAGCAGTCACCAGGGCCTTCCCCCGTATGGCTACACCTTC. This rearrangement joins TRBV23-1 to TRBJ1-2; TRBD1 is a possible D gene (5 bases). TRBV23-1 is classed as an ORF, of uncertain function. V was pared by 3 bases and J by 5 bases, with 16 bases between. The CDR3 runs 15 residues.

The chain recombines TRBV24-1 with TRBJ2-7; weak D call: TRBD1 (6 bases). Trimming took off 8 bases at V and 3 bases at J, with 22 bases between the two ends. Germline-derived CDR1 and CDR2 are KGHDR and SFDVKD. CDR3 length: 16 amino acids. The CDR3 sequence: CATTRFILGTCYEQYF. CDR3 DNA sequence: TGTGCCACCACCAGATTTATCCTGGGGACATGCTACGAGCAGTACTTC.

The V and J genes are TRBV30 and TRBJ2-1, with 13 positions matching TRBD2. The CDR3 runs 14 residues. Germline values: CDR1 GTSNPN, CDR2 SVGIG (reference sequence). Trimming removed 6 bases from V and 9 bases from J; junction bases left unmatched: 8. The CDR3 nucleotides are TGTGCCTGTCAACTAGCGGGGGGGCCAAGTGAGCAGTTCTTC. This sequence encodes CACQLAGGPSEQFF. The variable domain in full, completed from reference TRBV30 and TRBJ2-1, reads SQTIHQWPATLVQPVGSPLSLECTVEGTSNPNLYWYRQAAGRGLQLLFYSVGIGQISSEVPQNLSASRPQDRQFILSSKKLLLSDSGFYLCACQLAGGPSEQFFGPGTRLTVL.

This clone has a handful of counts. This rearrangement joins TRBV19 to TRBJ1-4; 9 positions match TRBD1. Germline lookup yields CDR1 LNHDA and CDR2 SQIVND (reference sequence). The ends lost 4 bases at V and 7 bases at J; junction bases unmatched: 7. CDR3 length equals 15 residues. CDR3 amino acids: CASSNLTGGGEKLFF. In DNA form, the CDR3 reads TGTGCCAGTAGTAACCTCACAGGGGGCGGTGAAAAACTGTTTTTT.

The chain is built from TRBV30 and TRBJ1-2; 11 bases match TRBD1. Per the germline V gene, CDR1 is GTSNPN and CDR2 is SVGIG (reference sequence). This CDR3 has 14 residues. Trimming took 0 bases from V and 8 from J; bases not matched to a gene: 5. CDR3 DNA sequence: TGTGCCTGGAGTGTCGGGACAGGGGGAAGGGGCTACACCTTC. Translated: CAWSVGTGGRGYTF.

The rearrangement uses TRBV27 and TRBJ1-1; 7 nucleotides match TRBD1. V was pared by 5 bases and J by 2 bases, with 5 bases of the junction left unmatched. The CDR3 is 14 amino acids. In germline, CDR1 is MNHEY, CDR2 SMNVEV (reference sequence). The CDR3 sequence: CASSGRQGNTEAFF. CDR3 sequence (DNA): TGTGCCAGCAGTGGTAGACAGGGTAACACTGAAGCTTTCTTT.

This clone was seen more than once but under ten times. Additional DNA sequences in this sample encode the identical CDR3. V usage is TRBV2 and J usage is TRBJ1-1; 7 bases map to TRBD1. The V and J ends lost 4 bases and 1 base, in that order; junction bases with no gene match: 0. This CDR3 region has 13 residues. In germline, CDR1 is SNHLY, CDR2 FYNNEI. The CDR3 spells CASSGDRNTEAFF. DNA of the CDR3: TGTGCCAGCAGTGGGGACAGGAACACTGAAGCTTTCTTT.

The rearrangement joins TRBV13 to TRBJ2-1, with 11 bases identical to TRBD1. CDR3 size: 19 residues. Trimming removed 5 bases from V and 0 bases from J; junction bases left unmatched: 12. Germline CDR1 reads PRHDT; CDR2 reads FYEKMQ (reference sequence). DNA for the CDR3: TGTGCCAGCAGCCCGTCCGGGACAGGGGGTTTAAGCTCCTACAATGAGCAGTTCTTC. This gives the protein CASSPSGTGGLSSYNEQFF.

CDR3 DNA sequence: TGTGCTAGTGGTTTGCCAACTCCAGGGGGGAGTCAGCCCCAGCATTTT. Its protein product is CASGLPTPGGSQPQHF. The chain combines TRBV12-5 with TRBJ1-5; 7 bases line up with TRBD1. Trimming at V came to 2 bases and at J to 6 bases, leaving 10 bases not matched to a gene. The length of the CDR3 is 16 residues. CDR1 is LGHNT and CDR2 is FRNRAP in the germline V gene.

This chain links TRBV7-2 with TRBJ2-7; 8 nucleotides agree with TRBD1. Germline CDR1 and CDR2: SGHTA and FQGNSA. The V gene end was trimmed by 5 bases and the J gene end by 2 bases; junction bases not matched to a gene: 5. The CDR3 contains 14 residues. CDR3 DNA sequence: TGTGCCAGCAGCCCCGGGACAGGCCCCTACGAGCAGTACTTC. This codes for CASSPGTGPYEQYF.

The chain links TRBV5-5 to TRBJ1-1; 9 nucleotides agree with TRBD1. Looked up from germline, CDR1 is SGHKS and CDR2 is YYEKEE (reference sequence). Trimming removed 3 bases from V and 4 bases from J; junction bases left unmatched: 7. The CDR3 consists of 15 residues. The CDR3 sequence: CASSWGQGLGTEAFF. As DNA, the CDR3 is TGTGCCAGCAGCTGGGGACAGGGTCTCGGCACTGAAGCTTTCTTT. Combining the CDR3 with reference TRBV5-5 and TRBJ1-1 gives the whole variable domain DAGVTQSPTHLIKTRGQQVTLRCSPISGHKSVSWYQQVLGQGPQFIFQYYEKEERGRGNFPDRFSARQFPNYSSELNVNALLLGDSALYLCASSWGQGLGTEAFFGQGTRLTVV.

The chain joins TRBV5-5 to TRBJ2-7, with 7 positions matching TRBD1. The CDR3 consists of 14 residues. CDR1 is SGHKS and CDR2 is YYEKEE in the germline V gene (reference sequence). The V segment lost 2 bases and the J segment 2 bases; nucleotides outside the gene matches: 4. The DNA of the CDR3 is TGTGCCAGCAGCTTTACAGGGGCTGCCTACGAGCAGTACTTC. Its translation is CASSFTGAAYEQYF.

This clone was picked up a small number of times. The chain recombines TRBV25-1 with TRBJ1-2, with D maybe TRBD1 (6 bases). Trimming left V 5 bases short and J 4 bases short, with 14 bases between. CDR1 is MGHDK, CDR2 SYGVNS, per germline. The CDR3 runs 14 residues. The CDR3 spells CASSQEDRIYGYTF. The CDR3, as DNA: TGTGCCAGCAGTCAGGAGGACAGAATCTATGGCTACACCTTC.

The CDR3 region is CASSITGNQPQHF. CDR3 coding DNA: TGTGCCAGCAGTATAACGGGGAATCAGCCCCAGCATTTT. The chain recombines TRBV2 with TRBJ1-5; D unresolved. Per germline, CDR1 SNHLY and CDR2 FYNNEI. V dropped 5 bases and J dropped 4 bases, with 9 bases sitting between them. CDR3 length: 13 amino acids.

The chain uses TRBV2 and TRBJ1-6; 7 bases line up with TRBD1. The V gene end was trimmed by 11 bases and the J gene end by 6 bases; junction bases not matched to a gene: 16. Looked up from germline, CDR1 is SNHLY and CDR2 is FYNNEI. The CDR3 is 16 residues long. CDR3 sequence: CASKGGQTGTNSPLHF. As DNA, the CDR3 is TGTGCCTCCAAAGGGGGGCAGACAGGGACTAATTCACCCCTCCACTTT.